These 27 T cell receptor beta chains originate from one sample sequenced in a study of blood T cells in healthy people across ages (dated by TCRdb to 2014 to 2015). Receptors were amplified or captured by 5' RACE. Sequencing was performed on an Illumina HiSeq 2500. A second PCR of about 7 to 12 cycles was performed with a sample-barcoded 5' primer and a J-beta primer mix. TCRdb took the public reads, trimmed them with fastp at Q25, ran MiXCR for clone calling and kept in-frame beta chains. Identical CDR3 proteins give one entry, which carries the most common genes and DNA. The sample table contains approximately 1,100,000 distinct CDR3 sequences; only one count was recorded for 45% of them. Under 20% of the sample is held by the ten biggest clonotypes. Specimen: blood. The source is a woman in her fifties or sixties in good health.

This clonotype was observed a handful of times. The genes are TRBV10-3 and TRBJ2-7; TRBD2 aligns across 8 bases. The germline V gene encodes CDR1 ENHRY and CDR2 SYGVKD. There are 15 residues in the CDR3. The V segment lost 3 bases and the J segment 5 bases; nucleotides outside the gene matches: 9. The DNA of the CDR3 is TGTGCCATCAGTGATTCCCAAGGACTAGCCCACGAGCAGTACTTC. It codes for CAISDSQGLAHEQYF.

The V call is TRBV20-1, the J call TRBJ2-1; 9 nucleotides align to TRBD1. Near its end, the DNA agrees better with TRBJ2-7, so the J call may be wrong. Per germline, CDR1 DFQATT and CDR2 SNEGSKA (reference sequence). This CDR3 spans 14 amino acids. CDR3 coding DNA: TGCAGCCCACTCTCCGGGACAGGGCGGAATGAGCAGTACTTC. It codes for CSPLSGTGRNEQYF.

This clonotype has ten or more counts. This rearrangement joins TRBV6-2 or TRBV6-3 to TRBJ2-7; the match to TRBD2 covers 11 bases. V was clipped by 6 bases and J by 2 bases; unmatched bases: 0. This CDR3 region has 13 residues. Per the germline V gene, CDR1 is MNHEY and CDR2 is SVGEGT. CDR3 nucleotide sequence: TGTGCCAGCAGGACTAGCGGGACCTACGAGCAGTACTTC. Translation: CASRTSGTYEQYF.

In this sample, this clonotype turned up a few times. This chain links TRBV2 with TRBJ2-3; 10 bases are a match to TRBD2. The V gene end was trimmed by 3 bases and the J gene end by 5 bases; junction bases not matched to a gene: 8. The CDR3 is 16 amino acids. Germline V gene sequence: CDR1 SNHLY, CDR2 FYNNEI. This CDR3 is CASSDMGTSVGDTQYF. The CDR3 coding sequence is TGTGCCAGCAGTGATATGGGGACTAGCGTCGGAGATACGCAGTATTTT.

This clonotype has a handful of counts. Its ends do not fully match the called genes, so a read error is possible. The gene calls are TRBV18 and TRBJ2-5; D is possibly TRBD1 (5 bases). There are 14 residues in the CDR3. Germline CDR1 and CDR2: KGHSH and LQKENI. CDR3 amino acids: CASSPLDIQGTQYF. The CDR3 coding sequence is TGTGCCAGCTCACCACTGGACATCCAAGGGACCCAGTACTTC. Using reference TRBV18 and TRBJ2-5 for the parts outside the CDR3, the full variable domain is NAGVMQNPRHLVRRRGQEARLRCSPMKGHSHVYWYRQLPEEGLKFMVYLQKENIIDESGMPKERFSAEFPKEGPSILRIQQVVRGDSAAYFCASSPLDIQGTQYFGPGTRLLVL.

The chain is built from TRBV7-3 and TRBJ2-2; D is unclear. CDR1 is SGHTA and CDR2 is FQGTGA in the germline V gene. Deletions cut 1 base from V and 4 bases from J, with 13 bases between. This CDR3 spans 16 amino acids. The CDR3 region is CASSLNPRASTGELFF. DNA of the CDR3: TGTGCCAGCAGCTTAAACCCCCGGGCTTCCACCGGGGAGCTGTTTTTT.

This chain uses TRBV2 with TRBJ2-3; D is perhaps TRBD2 (5 bases). The length of the CDR3 is 15 residues. Per germline, CDR1 SNHLY and CDR2 FYNNEI. Trimming left V 5 bases short and J 4 bases short, with 16 bases between. This CDR3 reads CASSPRSGISDTQYF. CDR3 bases: TGTGCCAGCAGTCCCCGTTCCGGGATCTCAGATACGCAGTATTTT.

This clonotype showed up just a few times. The V and J genes are TRBV29-1 and TRBJ1-2; D gene ambiguous. The V gene lost 7 bases and the J gene lost 4 bases, with 13 bases spanning the gap. CDR1 SQVTM and CDR2 ANQGSEA come from the germline V gene. CDR3 length: 12 amino acids. The CDR3, as DNA: TGCAGCGGTAACAGTGCGACCTATGGCTACACCTTC. Protein sequence: CSGNSATYGYTF.

This clonotype has only a few counts. The V call is TRBV2, the J call TRBJ2-4; D might be TRBD2 (5 bases). The V gene lost 6 bases and the J gene lost 7 bases, with 13 bases spanning the gap. The V gene's germline CDR1 is SNHLY and CDR2 FYNNEI. This CDR3 has 13 residues. CDR3 in DNA: TGTGCCAGCAGACCGGGGTCGGGGAACATTCAGTACTTC. Its translation: CASRPGSGNIQYF.

This clonotype was observed a few times. The V and J genes are TRBV20-1 and TRBJ2-7, with TRBD1 identical over 8 bases. CDR3 length equals 13 residues. The V and J ends lost 6 bases and 5 bases, in that order; junction bases with no gene match: 9. CDR1 and CDR2 (germline): DFQATT, SNEGSKA (reference sequence). CDR3 DNA sequence: TGCAGTGCCGCCGCGCCGGACAGGGACGAGCAGTACTTC. It encodes CSAAAPDRDEQYF.

The chain combines TRBV20-1 with TRBJ2-7, with D perhaps given as TRBD1 or TRBD2 (7 bases each). V was pared by 5 bases and J by 6 bases, with 23 bases between. The germline V gene has CDR1 DFQATT and CDR2 SNEGSKA (reference sequence). This CDR3 is 15 amino acids long. The CDR3, as DNA: TGCAGTGCTGGCTCATCAGGGGGAGGGCCTGGCGAGCAGTACTTC. Its translation: CSAGSSGGGPGEQYF.

The V and J genes are TRBV6-1 and TRBJ2-1, with 10 bases fitting TRBD2. Germline loops: CDR1 MNHNS, CDR2 SASEGT. J was trimmed by 9 bases and V by 3 bases; bases with no gene match: 8. The CDR3 runs to 15 residues. The CDR3 DNA is TGTGCCAGCAGTGAGCCTAGCGGGAGACGGGGTGAGCAGTTCTTC. Encoded protein: CASSEPSGRRGEQFF.

This clonotype was seen once. J is TRBJ2-1 and V is TRBV6-2 or TRBV6-3, with 8 bases lining up with TRBD2. This CDR3 has 15 residues. Trimming cost V 7 bases and J 4 bases; bases outside gene matches: 9. CDR1 and CDR2 from the germline V gene are MNHEY and SVGEGT. CDR3 nucleotide sequence: TGTGCCAGCACCGGGGAGGGACTAGTGTACAATGAGCAGTTCTTC. Protein product: CASTGEGLVYNEQFF.

The chain recombines TRBV27 with TRBJ2-3; D is unclear. Trimming pared 7 bases from V and 2 bases from J, leaving 10 bases between. Per germline, CDR1 MNHEY and CDR2 SMNVEV (reference sequence). The CDR3 runs 13 residues. CDR3 sequence (DNA): TGTGCCAGCAAAACCTTGATCACAGATACGCAGTATTTT. It is translated as CASKTLITDTQYF.

The CDR3 protein is CASSPTSDTYQETQYF. DNA for the CDR3: TGTGCCAGCAGTCCCACCTCCGACACGTACCAAGAGACCCAGTACTTC. This chain uses TRBV12-3 or TRBV12-4 with TRBJ2-5; D gene uncertain. V lost 5 bases, J lost 0 bases, and 16 bases lay in between. The CDR3 has 16 amino acids.

The chain employs TRBV28 and TRBJ1-4, with TRBD1 matching over 9 bases. The V segment lost 8 bases and the J segment 7 bases; nucleotides outside the gene matches: 8. The CDR3 extends over 14 amino acids. Germline V gene lookup returns CDR1 MDHEN and CDR2 SYDVKM. CDR3 bases: TGTGCCAGCCGTCTACAGGGGGCGGGTGAAAAACTGTTTTTT. Its protein is CASRLQGAGEKLFF.

The chain recombines TRBV6-4 with TRBJ2-1, with 10 positions matching TRBD2. The germline V gene has CDR1 MRHNA and CDR2 SNTAGT. The J segment lost 6 bases and the V segment lost 8 bases, leaving 19 bases of the junction unmatched. The CDR3 runs 18 residues. The CDR3 DNA reads TGTGCCAGCGGGCCGGAACTAGCGGGACCATCAACGGTCAATGAGCAGTTCTTC. It codes for CASGPELAGPSTVNEQFF.

This clonotype was recorded at least ten times. This chain links TRBV20-1 with TRBJ2-5; 8 bases map to TRBD2. The CDR3 covers 12 residues. V lost 7 bases and J lost 5; bases outside the gene matches: 6. Germline V gene data show CDR1 as DFQATT and CDR2 as SNEGSKA (reference sequence). CDR3 sequence reads: CSGREGGETQYF. The DNA of the CDR3 is TGCAGTGGTCGGGAGGGTGGGGAGACCCAGTACTTC.

Only a few counts were recorded for this clonotype. The chain links TRBV28 to TRBJ2-1; D possibly uses TRBD1 or TRBD2 (5 bases each). Germline assignment: CDR1 MDHEN and CDR2 SYDVKM. The CDR3 has 15 amino acids. Trimming removed 2 bases at V and 1 base at J, with 9 bases between. As DNA, the CDR3 is TGTGCCAGCAGTTTAGGGGGTATGTCCTACAATGAGCAGTTCTTC. As protein: CASSLGGMSYNEQFF.

This rearrangement joins TRBV12-3 or TRBV12-4 to TRBJ1-4; no clear D gene. The CDR3 totals 12 residues. Deletions cut 1 base from V and 8 bases from J, with 5 bases between. As DNA, the CDR3 is TGTGCCAGCAGTTTAGGTCCCGAAAAACTGTTTTTT. Translated, it gives CASSLGPEKLFF.

This clonotype was counted only a few times. For the CDR3, the DNA is TGCAGCGTTCGGACAGGGACGAACGAGCAGTACTTC. It specifies CSVRTGTNEQYF. The gene calls are TRBV29-1 and TRBJ2-5, with TRBD1 identical over 8 bases. The assigned J gene may be wrong: the sequence end matches TRBJ2-7 better. The CDR3 length is 12 residues. CDR1 SQVTM and CDR2 ANQGSEA come from the germline V gene.

The chain carries TRBV3-1 and TRBJ2-1; a possible D gene is TRBD1 (5 bases). The germline V gene has CDR1 LGHDT and CDR2 YNNKEL (reference sequence). This CDR3 contains 12 residues. V was shortened by 4 bases and J by 12 bases, with 13 bases between the two germline ends. CDR3 in amino acids: CASSLPGAGQFF. DNA for the CDR3: TGTGCCAGCAGCCTCCCTGGGGCAGGGCAGTTCTTC.

The chain has TRBV7-9 and TRBJ2-1, with 7 bases fitting TRBD1. V lost 0 bases and J lost 15; bases outside the gene matches: 11. The CDR3 is 14 residues long. Germline V lookup: CDR1 SEHNR, CDR2 FQNEAQ (reference sequence). CDR3 loop: CASSLAREGARRFF. CDR3 in DNA: TGTGCCAGCAGCTTAGCGCGAGAGGGGGCTAGGAGGTTCTTC.

CDR3 protein: CASSVQGRYGYTF. The CDR3 DNA reads TGTGCCAGCAGTGTACAGGGGAGGTATGGCTACACCTTC. The chain joins TRBV28 to TRBJ1-2, with 7 bases fitting TRBD1. There are 13 residues in the CDR3. Unmatched junction bases numbered 5, after V lost 5 bases and J lost 5 bases. The germline CDR1 and CDR2 sequences are MDHEN and SYDVKM.

This clonotype was recorded a few times. The V and J genes are TRBV6-5 and TRBJ1-2; possibly TRBD1 for D (6 bases). Deletions cut 8 bases from V and 2 bases from J, with 9 bases between. CDR1 and CDR2 from the germline V gene are MNHEY and SVGAGI. The CDR3 consists of 12 residues. The CDR3 DNA sequence: TGTGCCAGCGGGGGCGGGAACTATGGCTACACCTTC. Its protein product is CASGGGNYGYTF.

This clonotype was found a few times. The CDR3, as DNA: TGTGCCACCCTCCCTCCGGGGGCAACTAATGAAAAACTGTTTTTT. Amino acids: CATLPPGATNEKLFF. The J gene is TRBJ1-4, the V gene TRBV6-1; the D gene is possibly TRBD1 (5 bases). The germline gives CDR1 MNHNS, CDR2 SASEGT. Trimming stripped 10 bases from V and 0 bases from J, with 15 bases between. CDR3 size: 15 residues.

The chain is built from TRBV29-1 and TRBJ2-7, with D maybe TRBD2 (6 bases). Per germline, CDR1 SQVTM and CDR2 ANQGSEA. Trimming shortened V by 2 bases and J by 3 bases, and 17 bases separated the two germline ends. This CDR3 comprises 15 residues. For the CDR3, the DNA is TGCAGCGTTGAATGGTCGCAGCAGGGAGGCTACGAGCAGTACTTC. Its protein product is CSVEWSQQGGYEQYF.